This T cell receptor beta chain was profiled in a study of cytomegalovirus exposure and HLA in healthy donors. Use of 60 Vbeta and 13 Jbeta primers characterized the PCR. Original methodology: An analysis that came later counted tens of millions of unique TCR beta chains, 10 million to 12 million shared. Assay: immunoSEQ multiplex PCR; the TCRdb copy retains only in-frame clones and omits some. V and J calls and clone size are as listed in that table; D and trimming were resolved from the DNA. The table lists 170,000 or so clones, 77% of them singletons. The germline V gene encodes CDR1 SGHTA and CDR2 FQGTGA. The length of the CDR3 is 14 residues. V was cut by 5 bases and J by 0 bases, with 9 bases left in between.

The sequencing sample was made of PBMCs. This clonotype originated in a woman in her twenties or thirties in good health and CMV-seropositive. The J gene is TRBJ2-3, the V gene TRBV7-3; D call uncertain. The CDR3 DNA sequence: TGTGCCAGCAGCCCGCTCACTAGCACAGATACGCAGTATTTT. Protein: CASSPLTSTDTQYF.